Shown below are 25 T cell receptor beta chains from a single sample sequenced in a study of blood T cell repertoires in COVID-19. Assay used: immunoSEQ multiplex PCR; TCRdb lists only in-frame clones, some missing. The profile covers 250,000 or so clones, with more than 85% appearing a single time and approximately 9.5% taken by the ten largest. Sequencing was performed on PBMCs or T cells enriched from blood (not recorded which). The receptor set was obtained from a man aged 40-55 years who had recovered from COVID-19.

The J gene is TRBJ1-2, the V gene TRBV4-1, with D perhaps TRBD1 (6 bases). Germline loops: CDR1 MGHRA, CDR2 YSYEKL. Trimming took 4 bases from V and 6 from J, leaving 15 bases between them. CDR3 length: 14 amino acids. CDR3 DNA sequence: TGCGCCAGCAGCCCGATTACAGGGTCGAATGGCTACACCTTC. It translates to CASSPITGSNGYTF.

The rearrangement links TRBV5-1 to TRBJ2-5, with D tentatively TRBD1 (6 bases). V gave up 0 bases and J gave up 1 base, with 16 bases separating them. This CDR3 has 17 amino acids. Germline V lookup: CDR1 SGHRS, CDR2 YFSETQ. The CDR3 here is CASSLVRDTKTQETQYF. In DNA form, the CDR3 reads TGCGCCAGCAGCTTGGTTCGGGACACAAAAACCCAAGAGACCCAGTACTTC. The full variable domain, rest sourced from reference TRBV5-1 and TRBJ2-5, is KAGVTQTPRYLIKTRGQQVTLSCSPISGHRSVSWYQQTPGQGLQFLFEYFSETQRNKGNFPGRFSGRQFSNSRSEMNVSTLELGDSALYLCASSLVRDTKTQETQYFGPGTRLLVL.

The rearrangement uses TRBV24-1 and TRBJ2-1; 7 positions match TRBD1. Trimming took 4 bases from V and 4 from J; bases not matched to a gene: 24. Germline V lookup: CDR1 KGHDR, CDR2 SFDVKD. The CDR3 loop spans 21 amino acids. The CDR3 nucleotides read TGTGCCACCAGTGACTCCTTCGGGGACAGAAAGTCCCGAACACCTTACAATGAGCAGTTCTTC. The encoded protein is CATSDSFGDRKSRTPYNEQFF.

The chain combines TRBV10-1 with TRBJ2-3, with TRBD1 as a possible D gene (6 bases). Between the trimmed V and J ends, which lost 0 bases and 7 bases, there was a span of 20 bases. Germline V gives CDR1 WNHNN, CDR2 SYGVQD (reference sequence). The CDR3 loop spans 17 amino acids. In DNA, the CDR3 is TGCGCCAGCAGTGAGTCGGAAAACAGGGCCTCCGGGTATACGCAGTATTTT. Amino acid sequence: CASSESENRASGYTQYF.

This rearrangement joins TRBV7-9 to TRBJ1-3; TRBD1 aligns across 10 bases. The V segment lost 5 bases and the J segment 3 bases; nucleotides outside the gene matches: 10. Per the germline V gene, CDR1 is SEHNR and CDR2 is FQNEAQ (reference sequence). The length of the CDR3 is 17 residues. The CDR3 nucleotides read TGTGCCAGCAGCCTAAGACAGGGGGCTTCAAATGGAAACACCATATATTTT. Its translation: CASSLRQGASNGNTIYF.

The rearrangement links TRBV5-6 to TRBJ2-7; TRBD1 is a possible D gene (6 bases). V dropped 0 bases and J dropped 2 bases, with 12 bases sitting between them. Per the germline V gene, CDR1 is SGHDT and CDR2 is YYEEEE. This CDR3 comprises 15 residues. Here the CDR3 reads CASSLGQGITYEQYF. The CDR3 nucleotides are TGTGCCAGCAGCTTGGGGCAGGGGATCACCTACGAGCAGTACTTC.

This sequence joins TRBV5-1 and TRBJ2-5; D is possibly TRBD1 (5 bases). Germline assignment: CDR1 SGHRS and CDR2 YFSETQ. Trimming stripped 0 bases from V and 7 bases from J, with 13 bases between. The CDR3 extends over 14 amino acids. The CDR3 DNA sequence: TGCGCCAGCAGCTTGGCCGGCAGGGAAGGGACCCAGTACTTC. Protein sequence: CASSLAGREGTQYF. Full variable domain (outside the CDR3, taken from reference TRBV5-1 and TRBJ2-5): KAGVTQTPRYLIKTRGQQVTLSCSPISGHRSVSWYQQTPGQGLQFLFEYFSETQRNKGNFPGRFSGRQFSNSRSEMNVSTLELGDSALYLCASSLAGREGTQYFGPGTRLLVL.

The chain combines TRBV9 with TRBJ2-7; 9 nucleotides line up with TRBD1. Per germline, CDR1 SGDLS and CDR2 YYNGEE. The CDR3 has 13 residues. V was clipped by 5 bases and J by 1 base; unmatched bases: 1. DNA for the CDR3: TGTGCCAGCAGGGGACAGGGTTCCTACGAGCAGTACTTC. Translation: CASRGQGSYEQYF.

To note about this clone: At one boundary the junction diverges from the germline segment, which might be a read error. CDR3 nucleotides: TGCAGCGTTGAAGAAAGGACTATAACGCACTTC. Its protein is CSVEERTITHF. The V gene is TRBV29-1, the J gene TRBJ2-5, with a weak D call TRBD2 (6 bases). The CDR3 has 11 amino acids. Germline V gives CDR1 SQVTM, CDR2 ANQGSEA.

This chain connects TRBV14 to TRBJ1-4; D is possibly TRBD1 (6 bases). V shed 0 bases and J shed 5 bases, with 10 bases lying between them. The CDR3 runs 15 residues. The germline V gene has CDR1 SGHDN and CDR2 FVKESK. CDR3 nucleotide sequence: TGTGCCAGCAGCCAAGATGGACAGCTCAATGAAAAACTGTTTTTT. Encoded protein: CASSQDGQLNEKLFF.

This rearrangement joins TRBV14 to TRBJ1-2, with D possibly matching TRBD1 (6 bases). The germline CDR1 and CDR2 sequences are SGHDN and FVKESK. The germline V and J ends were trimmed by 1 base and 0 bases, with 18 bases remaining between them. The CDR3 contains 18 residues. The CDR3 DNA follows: TGTGCCAGCAGCCAAGTTAGCTACAGGGAAGGGACTAACTATGGCTACACCTTC. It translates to CASSQVSYREGTNYGYTF.

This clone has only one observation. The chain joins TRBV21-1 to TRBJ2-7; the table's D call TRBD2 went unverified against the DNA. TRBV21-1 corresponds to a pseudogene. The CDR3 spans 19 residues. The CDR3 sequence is CASSDKGWAVLAGAGEQYF. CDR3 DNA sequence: TGTGCCAGCAGCGACAAAGGGTGGGCCGTACTAGCGGGAGCGGGGGAGCAGTACTTC.

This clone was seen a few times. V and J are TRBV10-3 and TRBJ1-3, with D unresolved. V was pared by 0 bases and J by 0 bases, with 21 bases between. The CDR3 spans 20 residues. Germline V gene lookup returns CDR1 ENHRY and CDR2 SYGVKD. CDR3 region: CAISESVVPRDGSSGNTIYF. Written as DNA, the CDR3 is TGTGCCATCAGTGAGTCAGTGGTTCCCCGGGATGGAAGCTCTGGAAACACCATATATTTT.

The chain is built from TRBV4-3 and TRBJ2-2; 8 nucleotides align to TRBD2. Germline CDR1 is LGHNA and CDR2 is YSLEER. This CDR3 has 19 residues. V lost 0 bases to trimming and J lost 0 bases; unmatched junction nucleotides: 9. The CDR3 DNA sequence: TGCGCCAGCAGCCAAGATCGAAGCGGGAGTGTCTCGAACACCGGGGAGCTGTTTTTT. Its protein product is CASSQDRSGSVSNTGELFF.

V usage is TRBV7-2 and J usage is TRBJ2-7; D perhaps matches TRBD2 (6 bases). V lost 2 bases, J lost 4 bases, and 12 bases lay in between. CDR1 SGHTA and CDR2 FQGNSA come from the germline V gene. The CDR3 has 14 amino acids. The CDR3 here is CASSLWRAGYEQYF. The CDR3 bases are TGTGCCAGCAGCTTATGGAGGGCTGGGTACGAGCAGTACTTC.

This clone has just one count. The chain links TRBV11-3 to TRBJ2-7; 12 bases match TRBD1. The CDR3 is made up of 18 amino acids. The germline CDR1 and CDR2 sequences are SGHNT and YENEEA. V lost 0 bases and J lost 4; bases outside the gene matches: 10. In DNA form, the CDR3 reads TGTGCCAGCAGCTTAGAAAATTTTCCGGGACAGGGGGCTTACGAGCAGTACTTC. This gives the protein CASSLENFPGQGAYEQYF.

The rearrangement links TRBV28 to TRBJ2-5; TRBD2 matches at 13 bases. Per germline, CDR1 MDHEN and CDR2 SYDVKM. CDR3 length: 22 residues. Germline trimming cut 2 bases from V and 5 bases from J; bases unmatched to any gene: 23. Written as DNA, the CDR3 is TGTGCCAGCAGTTTAGTCGGCAAACTCATACCCGGACTAGCGGGAGTTGGGGAGACCCAGTACTTC. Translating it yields CASSLVGKLIPGLAGVGETQYF. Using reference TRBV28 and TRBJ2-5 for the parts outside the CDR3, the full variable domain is DVKVTQSSRYLVKRTGEKVFLECVQDMDHENMFWYRQDPGLGLRLIYFSYDVKMKEKGDIPEGYSVSREKKERFSLILESASTNQTSMYLCASSLVGKLIPGLAGVGETQYFGPGTRLLVL.

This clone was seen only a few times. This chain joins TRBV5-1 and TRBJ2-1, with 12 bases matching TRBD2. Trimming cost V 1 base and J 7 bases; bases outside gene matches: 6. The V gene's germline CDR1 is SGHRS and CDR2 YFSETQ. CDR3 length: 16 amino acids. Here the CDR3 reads CASSLSSGGARNEQFF. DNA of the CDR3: TGCGCCAGCAGCTTGTCTAGCGGGGGGGCCAGGAATGAGCAGTTCTTC.

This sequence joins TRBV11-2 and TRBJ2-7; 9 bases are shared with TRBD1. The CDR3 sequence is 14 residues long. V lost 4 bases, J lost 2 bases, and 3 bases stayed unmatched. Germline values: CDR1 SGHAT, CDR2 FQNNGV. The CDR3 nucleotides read TGTGCCAGCAGCTGGGACAGGGCGACCTACGAGCAGTACTTC. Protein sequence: CASSWDRATYEQYF.

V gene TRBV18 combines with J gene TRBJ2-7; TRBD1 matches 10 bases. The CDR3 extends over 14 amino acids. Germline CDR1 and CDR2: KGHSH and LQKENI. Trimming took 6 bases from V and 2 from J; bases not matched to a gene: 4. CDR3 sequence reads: CASSSDRGTYEQYF. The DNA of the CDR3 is TGTGCCAGCTCCTCGGACAGGGGGACCTACGAGCAGTACTTC.

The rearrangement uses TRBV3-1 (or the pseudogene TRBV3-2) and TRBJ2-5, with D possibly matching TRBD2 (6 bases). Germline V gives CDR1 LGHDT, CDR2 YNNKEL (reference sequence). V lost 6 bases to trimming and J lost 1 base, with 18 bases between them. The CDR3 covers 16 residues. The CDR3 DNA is TGTGCCAGCAGACCCAGAAGCCGGGACTCCCAAGAGACCCAGTACTTC. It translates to CASRPRSRDSQETQYF.

The CDR3: CASSLDRGGFTEAFF. The CDR3 coding sequence is TGTGCCAGCAGCTTGGACAGGGGAGGGTTCACTGAAGCTTTCTTT. The V call is TRBV7-3, the J call TRBJ1-1, with 9 bases lining up with TRBD1. CDR1 and CDR2 from the germline V gene are SGHTA and FQGTGA. The V and J ends lost 3 bases and 4 bases, in that order; junction bases with no gene match: 6. The CDR3 is 15 amino acids. The variable domain in full, with the rest retrieved from reference TRBV7-3 and TRBJ1-1, is GAGVSQTPSNKVTEKGKYVELRCDPISGHTALYWYRQSLGQGPEFLIYFQGTGAADDSGLPNDRFFAVRPEGSVSTLKIQRTERGDSAVYLCASSLDRGGFTEAFFGQGTRLTVV.

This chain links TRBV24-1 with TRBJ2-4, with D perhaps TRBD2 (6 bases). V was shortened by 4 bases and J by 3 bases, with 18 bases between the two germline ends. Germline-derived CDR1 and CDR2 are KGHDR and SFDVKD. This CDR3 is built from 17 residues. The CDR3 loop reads CATSDPRGLGGKNIQYF. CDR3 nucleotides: TGTGCCACCAGTGACCCCCGGGGTCTGGGAGGCAAAAACATTCAGTACTTC.

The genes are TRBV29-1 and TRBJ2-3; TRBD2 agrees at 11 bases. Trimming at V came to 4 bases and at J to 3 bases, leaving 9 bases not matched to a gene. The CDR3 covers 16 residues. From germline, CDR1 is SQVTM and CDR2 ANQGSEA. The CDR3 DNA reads TGCAGCGTTGGCCCTAGCGGGGGGATTGAAACAGATACGCAGTATTTT. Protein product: CSVGPSGGIETDTQYF.

This CDR3 reads CAISESSSANEQFF. Here the CDR3 DNA reads TGTGCCATCAGTGAGTCGTCCAGCGCGAATGAGCAGTTCTTC. The chain employs TRBV10-3 and TRBJ2-1; D is undetermined. With 0 bases removed from V and 7 bases from J, the gap between germline ends came to 10 bases. Germline V CDR1 and CDR2: ENHRY, SYGVKD. The CDR3 spans 14 residues.